Here is one T cell receptor (beta chain) with its context. The target of this receptor is not known. Base-call qualities are not available, and no considerably larger clone is one nucleotide away. The data originate from a study of blood T cell repertoires in COVID-19 (TCRdb year 2020). About the full investigation: Samples from collaborators originated in the United States, Italy and Spain and spanned both the acute and convalescent phases of COVID-19. The prospective study material was composed of cDNA or gDNA derived from T cells, B-cell-depleted T cells, or PBMCs. The dataset comprised deeply sampled blood TCRbeta repertoires from subjects exposed to, actively infected with, or recovered from COVID-19. The repertoires were released in a freely available public database intended as a resource for research on the immune response to SARS-CoV-2. Samples were obtained from the ongoing ImmuneRACE study (first 160 participants) and from 1,200 or so subjects provided by 6 global collaborators. A de-identified subject ID, COVID-19 status, age in years and sex were almost always included in the sample metadata. HLA class I and class II types, where available, came from metadata supplied by the sample provider rather than from assay-based typing.

TCRbeta CDR3 regions were amplified from genomic DNA by means of the immunoSEQ Assay, a bias-controlled multiplex PCR. The published analysis was carried out like this. Nucleated cell counts per sample were estimated from amplification of reference gene primers within the assay. Sequence reads were collapsed and filtered to measure the absolute abundance of every unique TCRbeta CDR3 rearrangement. For each sample, productive Simpson clonality was calculated as the square root of Simpson's diversity index over productive rearrangements. As stored in TCRdb, this immuneACCESS dataset retains in-frame rearrangements with V and J assigned. A fraction of the clones does not appear; measured against another copy, unresolved V genes explain less than half of the discrepancy, and the remainder lacks a known reason. V, J and clone size were drawn from that table, and D and trimming were deduced from the DNA. The sample table shows a few hundred thousand clones, and 80% to 90% are seen once. Jointly, the top ten make up less than 5% of the sample.

Trimming removed 1 base from V and 6 bases from J; the gene matches leave 2 bases unexplained. Its CDR3 holds 15 amino acids, cysteine through phenylalanine. CDR3 DNA only is kept here, 45 bases in frame from base 1. The CDR1 and CDR2 encoded by the germline V gene are SGHRS and YFSETQ. Results and caveats for the whole study, not just this receptor: The amount of clinical and demographic metadata varied by source and participant and was provided uncurated.

Participants in the prospective study were aged roughly 18 to 90 years, lived in about two dozen United States geographic areas, and enrolled through a virtual design. Cohort assignment in the prospective study relied on participant-reported clinical history from a screening survey and a study questionnaire. Each participant in the prospective study had whole blood, serum and a nasopharyngeal or oropharyngeal swab collected by mobile phlebotomists. Additional blood draws and questionnaires over an approximately two-month period could optionally be provided by prospective study participants. Before DNA extraction, prospective study blood samples were shipped either frozen or at room temperature.

In this chain, TRBV5-1 is recombined with TRBJ1-4, and 11 bases in between align with TRBD1. The sequencing input was PBMCs or T cells enriched from blood (not recorded which). The sequence was obtained from a woman between 40 and 50 years old with acute COVID-19. The CDR3 reads CASSLTGQGDEKLFF. Here is the DNA: TGCGCCAGCAGCTTGACGGGACAGGGGGATGAAAAACTGTTTTTT.